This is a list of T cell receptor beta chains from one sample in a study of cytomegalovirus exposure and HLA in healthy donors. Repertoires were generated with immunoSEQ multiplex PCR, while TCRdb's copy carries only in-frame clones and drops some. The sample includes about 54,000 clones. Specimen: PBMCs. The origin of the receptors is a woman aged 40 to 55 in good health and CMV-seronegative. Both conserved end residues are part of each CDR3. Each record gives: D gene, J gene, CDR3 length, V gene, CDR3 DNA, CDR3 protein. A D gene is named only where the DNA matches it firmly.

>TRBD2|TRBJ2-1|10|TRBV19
TGTGCAAGCGGACTAGCGGGGGAGTTCTTC
CASGLAGEFF
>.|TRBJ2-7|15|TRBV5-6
TGTGCCAGCAGCCTGGTGGGCGCAGGGGAGTACGAGCAGTACTTC
CASSLVGAGEYEQYF
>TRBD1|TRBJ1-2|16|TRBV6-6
TGTGCCAGCAAACAACCGGGACAGGGGGTCTCCTATGGCTACACCTTC
CASKQPGQGVSYGYTF
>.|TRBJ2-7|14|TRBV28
TGTGCCAGCACCACCGGGGGTAAAACCTACGAGCAGTATTTC
CASTTGGKTYEQYF
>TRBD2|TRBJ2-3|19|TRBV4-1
TGCGCCAGCAGCCAAGAGTCCCCCCGACTAGCGGGGGACACAGATACGCAGTATTTT
CASSQESPRLAGDTDTQYF
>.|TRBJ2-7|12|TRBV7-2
TGTGCCAGCAGATCCACTTCCTACGAGCAGTACTTC
CASRSTSYEQYF
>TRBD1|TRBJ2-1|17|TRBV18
TGTGCCAGCTCACCAAGCGTTGGTCGGACAGGGGGGAATGAGCAGTTCTTC
CASSPSVGRTGGNEQFF
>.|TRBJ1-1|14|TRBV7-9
TGTGCCAGCAGCTTTGGGGCAGGGCACACTGAAGCTTTCTTT
CASSFGAGHTEAFF
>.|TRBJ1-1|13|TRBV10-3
TGTGCCATCAGTGGCCGGACTAACACTGAAGCTTTCTTT
CAISGRTNTEAFF
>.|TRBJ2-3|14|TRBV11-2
TGTGCCAGCAGCGCAGGGGTAGGGACAGATACGCAGTATTTT
CASSAGVGTDTQYF
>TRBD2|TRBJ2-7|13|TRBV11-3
TGTGCCAGCAGCTTAGGACTAGCAGGCGAGCAGTACTTC
CASSLGLAGEQYF
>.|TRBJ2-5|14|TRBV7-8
TGTGCCAGCAGCTTAGCGCCGGGAAGGGAGACCCAGTACTTC
CASSLAPGRETQYF
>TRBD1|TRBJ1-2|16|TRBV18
TGTGCCAGCTCACCCGGGCAGGGGGAAGGCTGGTATGGCTACACCTTC
CASSPGQGEGWYGYTF
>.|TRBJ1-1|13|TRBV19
TGTGACAGTGAACAGGGTAGGGGGACTGAAGCTTTCTTT
CDSEQGRGTEAFF
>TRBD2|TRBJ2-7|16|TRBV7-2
TGTGCCAGCAGTTTGGGACTAGCGGGAAATAACTACGAGCAGTACTTC
CASSLGLAGNNYEQYF
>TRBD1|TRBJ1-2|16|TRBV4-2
TGTGCCAGCAGCCAAGCCGGTACAGGGGGCGACTATGGCTACACCTTC
CASSQAGTGGDYGYTF
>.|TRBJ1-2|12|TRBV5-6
TGTGCCAGCAGCTTCCCAGGATATGGCTACACCTTC
CASSFPGYGYTF
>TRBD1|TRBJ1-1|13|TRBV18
TGTGCCAGCTCGACAGGGGGCGACACTGAAGCTTTCTTT
CASSTGGDTEAFF
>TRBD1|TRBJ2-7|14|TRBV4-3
TGCGCCAGCAGCCACGGGACAGGGCTCGGCGAGCAGTACTTC
CASSHGTGLGEQYF
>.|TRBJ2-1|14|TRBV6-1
TGTGCCAGCAGTGAAGCGGGGGGCTACAATGAGCAGTTCTTC
CASSEAGGYNEQFF
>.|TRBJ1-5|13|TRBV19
TGTGCCAGTAGTCAGGGGTTTACTCAGCCCCAGCATTTT
CASSQGFTQPQHF
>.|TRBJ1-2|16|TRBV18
TGTGCCAGCTCACCATTATCGCCAGGGGAGTTCCTAGGCTACACCTTC
CASSPLSPGEFLGYTF
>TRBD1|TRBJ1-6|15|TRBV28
TGTGCCAGCAGTCGGTCAGACAGGGTCAAATCACCCCTCCACTTT
CASSRSDRVKSPLHF
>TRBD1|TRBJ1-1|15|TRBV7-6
TGTGCCAGCAGCTCCCGGACAGGGGGCTTGACTGAAGCTTTCTTT
CASSSRTGGLTEAFF
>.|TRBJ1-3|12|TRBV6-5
TGCGCCAGCAGACACTCTGGAAACACCATATATTTT
CASRHSGNTIYF
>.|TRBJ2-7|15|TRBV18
TGTGCCAGCTCACCACCCGGCAGGGGCGCCTACGAGCAGTACTTC
CASSPPGRGAYEQYF
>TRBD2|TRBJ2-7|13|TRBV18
TGTGCCAGCTCCGGGACTACTACCTACGAGCAGTACTTC
CASSGTTTYEQYF
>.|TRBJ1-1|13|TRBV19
TGTGCCAGTAGTACATCAGGGCACACTGAAGCTTTCTTT
CASSTSGHTEAFF
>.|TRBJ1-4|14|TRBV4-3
TGCGCCAGCAGCCAATCTAGGGGTCCCGGAAAACTGTTTTTT
CASSQSRGPGKLFF
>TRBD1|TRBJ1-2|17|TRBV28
TGTGCCAGCAGTGTTATCCCGACAGGGGGCGCCGTATATGGCTACACCTTC
CASSVIPTGGAVYGYTF
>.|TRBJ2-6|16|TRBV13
TGTGCCAGCAGCGATACACCCGCTGCTGGGGCCAACGTCCTGACTTTC
CASSDTPAAGANVLTF
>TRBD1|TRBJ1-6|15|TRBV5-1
TGCGCCAGCAGCGCCGGGACAGTAAGGAATTCACCCCTACACTTT
CASSAGTVRNSPLHF
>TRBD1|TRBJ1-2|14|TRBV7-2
TGTGCCAGCAGCTTGGGTTCAGGGGGCGCTGGCTACACCTTC
CASSLGSGGAGYTF
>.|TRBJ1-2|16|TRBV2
TGTGCCAGCAGTGAAAGTTTATGGGCAAGTGACTATGGCTACACCTTC
CASSESLWASDYGYTF
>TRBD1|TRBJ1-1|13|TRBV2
TGTGCCACTGGACAGGGTGGGGACACTGAAGCTTTCTTT
CATGQGGDTEAFF
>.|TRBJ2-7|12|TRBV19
TGTGCCAGTAGTAGTCGAGGCTACGAGCAGTACTTC
CASSSRGYEQYF
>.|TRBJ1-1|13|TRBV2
TGTGCCAGCAGTTATGGAGGGAACACTGAAGCTTTCTTT
CASSYGGNTEAFF
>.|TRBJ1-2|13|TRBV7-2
TGTGCCAGCAGCTTAGGATCCCACGGGGTCTACACCTTC
CASSLGSHGVYTF
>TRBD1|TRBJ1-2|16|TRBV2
TGTGCCAGCAGTGAGCGGGAGGGGACAGGGGCCAAAGGCTACACCTTC
CASSEREGTGAKGYTF
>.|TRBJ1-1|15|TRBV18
TGTGCCAGCTCACCACGGGGGGTAGGGAACACTGAAGCTTTCTTT
CASSPRGVGNTEAFF
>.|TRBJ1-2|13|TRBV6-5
TGTGCCAGCAAATTCGGACAAAGCTATGGCTACACCTTC
CASKFGQSYGYTF
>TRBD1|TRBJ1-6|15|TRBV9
TGTGCCAGCAGCGCGGGACAGGGGAATAATTCACCCCTCCACTTT
CASSAGQGNNSPLHF
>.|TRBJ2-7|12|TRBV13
TGTGCCAGCTACGGGGATGGGGGGGAGCAGTACTTC
CASYGDGGEQYF
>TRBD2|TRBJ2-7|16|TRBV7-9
TGTGCCAGCAGCGCCCAGACTAGCGGGAGGCTCTACGAGCAGTACTTC
CASSAQTSGRLYEQYF
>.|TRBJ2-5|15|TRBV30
TGTGCCTGGAGTCGTGTGGGGGGGGCGGTCGAGACCCAGTACTTC
CAWSRVGGAVETQYF
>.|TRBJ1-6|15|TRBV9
TGTGCCAGCAGCGCGGGGGGGGGAGCGGCTTCACCCCTCCACTTT
CASSAGGGAASPLHF
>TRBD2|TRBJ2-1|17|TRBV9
TGTGCCAGCAGCGTCGGACTAGCGGGAGCTACACTTAATGAGCAGTTCTTC
CASSVGLAGATLNEQFF
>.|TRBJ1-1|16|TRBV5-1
TGCGCCAGCAGCTTGGTGTTCTCTCGCGGGAACACTGAAGCTTTCTTT
CASSLVFSRGNTEAFF
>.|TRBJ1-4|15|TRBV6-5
TGTGCCAGCAGTTACTCGGAAGCGAGTAATGAAAAACTGTTTTTT
CASSYSEASNEKLFF
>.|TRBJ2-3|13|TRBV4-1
TGCGCCAGCAGCCAAGAAAGGACAGTAACGCAGTATTTT
CASSQERTVTQYF
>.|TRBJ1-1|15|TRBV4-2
TGTGCCAGCAGCCAATGGACAGCCGAAAACACTGAAGCTTTCTTT
CASSQWTAENTEAFF
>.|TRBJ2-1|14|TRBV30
TGTGCCTGGAGTGGTATTCGAGCATACAATGAGCAGTTCTTC
CAWSGIRAYNEQFF